This record covers a single T cell receptor (beta chain). What it recognizes is unknown. This record belongs to a study of T-cell reconstitution after alpha-beta-depleted transplantation in children. Unique molecular identifiers were used in preparing the TCRbeta library. TCRdb passed the PCR reads through MiXCR, listing each CDR3 protein once. This table holds about 440,000 distinct CDR3 sequences, roughly 43% found once. Trimming shortened V by 0 bases and J by 2 bases, and 7 bases separated the two germline ends. CDR3 size: 14 residues. Germline CDR1 is MNHEY and CDR2 is SVGAGI. Study conclusions and caveats: At day 60, the high TCRbeta diversity found in some patients originated from recipient T cells and thymic progenitors that had survived. By about two months after transplant, alpha-beta T cells reportedly arose from several hundred graft clones that had expanded.

The sequence was obtained from a girl aged 2-10 years with aplastic anemia, due to receive a stem cell transplant. The chain recombines TRBV6-5 with TRBJ1-2, with D unclear. Sequences were derived from PBMCs, sampled before TCRalphabeta/CD19-depleted stem cell transplant. The CDR3 sequence is CASSYSPQNYGYTF. As DNA, the CDR3 is TGTGCCAGCAGTTACTCGCCCCAGAACTATGGCTACACCTTC.